The T cell receptor (beta chain) described here comes from a study of T cell clonotyping in hematopoietic cell transplantation. Study at large: Pretransplant recipient samples were taken after cytoreduction.

Study-wide results and limits: Few recipient clonotypes overlapped donors; over 95% were de novo at given depth. Pathologically expanded recipient clonotypes increased progressively from day 30 to day 180 as diversity fell.

Regarding time point: recipient sample about 28 days before transplant, after cytoreduction. Generated by immunoSEQ multiplex PCR, the TCRdb table keeps only in-frame clones and is missing some. The profile shows about 27,000 clones, roughly 70% of them singletons. The V end was cut by 10 bases, the J end by 4 bases, with 11 bases between. The V gene's germline CDR1 is MDHEN and CDR2 SYDVKM. CDR3 size: 11 residues. A word on this clone: The antigen remains unidentified.

This chain connects TRBV28 to TRBJ2-7; D perhaps matches TRBD1 (6 bases). The material sequenced was peripheral blood mononuclear cells, taken before stem cell transplant. The TCR originated in a man over 45 with myelodysplastic syndrome. Some clones in this sample may be carry-over from other donors' samples. The CDR3 loop is CAITRGYEQYF. The DNA of the CDR3 is TGTGCCATCACCAGGGGTTACGAGCAGTACTTC.